This TCR beta chain was retrieved from a study of shared T cell receptors in the human thymus. Some clones are missing from TCRdb's copy, which holds only in-frame ones; the method was immunoSEQ multiplex PCR. Seen here are 550,000 to 800,000 clones, 70% to 90% observed once, and the top ten hold 0.008% to 0.011%. The V end lost 0 bases, the J end lost 5 bases, and 12 bases lay between the germline ends. CDR3 length: 14 residues. The germline V gene has CDR1 SGHKS and CDR2 YYEKEE (reference sequence). This same sample was also part of a study on human thymus T cells. According to that study: Thymus pieces cut out during corrective heart surgery were the tissue that was used. Use of V and J genes seemed skewed within the thymic and blood repertoires.

Sequenced sample: thymocytes. The J gene is TRBJ2-7, the V gene TRBV5-5; D may be TRBD1 (6 bases). This clonotype originated in a girl less than two years old with a congenital heart defect. The CDR3 spells CASSLDLRGHEQYF. The CDR3 region has the DNA TGTGCCAGCAGCTTGGACCTCAGGGGTCACGAGCAGTACTTC. Using reference TRBV5-5 and TRBJ2-7 for the parts outside the CDR3, the full variable domain is DAGVTQSPTHLIKTRGQQVTLRCSPISGHKSVSWYQQVLGQGPQFIFQYYEKEERGRGNFPDRFSARQFPNYSSELNVNALLLGDSALYLCASSLDLRGHEQYFGPGTRLTVT.